The sample holds many counts of the clone carrying this T cell receptor beta chain. Its antigen is not identified. MiXCR, run by TCRdb on the reads, gives a single entry per CDR3 protein. The table includes approximately 340,000 distinct CDR3 sequences, 25% to 35% detected once. This specimen comes from a study of T cell repertoires in cytomegalovirus infection. Study in general: Used in the study were CMV epitopes, some recently identified and HLA-C-restricted, others well-studied and HLA-B-restricted. CMV infection and matching HLA type were both indicated by public TCR beta signatures. General study points: HLA-C-restricted CMV-specific TCR beta clonotypes were dominant in the ex vivo response. Identification of carriers of CMV plus the relevant HLA was performed using cumulative public TCR beta family frequency.

The specimen was cultured PBMCs, collected from culture after CMV antigen stimulation. The TCR sequence derives from a human donor in good health (CMV status not recorded). Some clones in this sample may be carry-over from other donors' samples.

The CDR3 DNA sequence: TGTGCCAGCAGCTCCGACACTGAAGCTTTCTTT. This gives the protein CASSSDTEAFF. This rearrangement joins TRBV28 to TRBJ1-1, with D unresolved. This CDR3 spans 11 amino acids. V lost 6 bases and J lost 3, with 5 bases in between. In germline, CDR1 is MDHEN, CDR2 SYDVKM. The entire variable domain, with the rest obtained from reference TRBV28 and TRBJ1-1, is as follows: DVKVTQSSRYLVKRTGEKVFLECVQDMDHENMFWYRQDPGLGLRLIYFSYDVKMKEKGDIPEGYSVSREKKERFSLILESASTNQTSMYLCASSSDTEAFFGQGTRLTVV.